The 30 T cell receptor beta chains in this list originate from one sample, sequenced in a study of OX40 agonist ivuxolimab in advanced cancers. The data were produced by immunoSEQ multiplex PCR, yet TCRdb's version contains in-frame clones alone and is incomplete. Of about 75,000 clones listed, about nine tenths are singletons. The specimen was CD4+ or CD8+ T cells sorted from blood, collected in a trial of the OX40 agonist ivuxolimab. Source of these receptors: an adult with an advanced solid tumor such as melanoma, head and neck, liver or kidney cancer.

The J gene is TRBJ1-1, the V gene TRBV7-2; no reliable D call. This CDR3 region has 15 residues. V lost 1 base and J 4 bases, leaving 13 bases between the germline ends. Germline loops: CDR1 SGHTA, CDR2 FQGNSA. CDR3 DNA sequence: TGTGCCAGCAGCTTAGGGTCACCTTTTGGCACTGAAGCTTTCTTT. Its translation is CASSLGSPFGTEAFF.

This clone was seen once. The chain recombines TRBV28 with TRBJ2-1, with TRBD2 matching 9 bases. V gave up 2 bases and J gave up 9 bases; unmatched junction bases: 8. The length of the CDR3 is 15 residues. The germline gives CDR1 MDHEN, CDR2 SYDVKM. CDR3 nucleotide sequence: TGTGCCAGCAGTTTAAGTGGAGGCGGGGGGGGTGAGCAGTTCTTC. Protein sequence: CASSLSGGGGGEQFF.

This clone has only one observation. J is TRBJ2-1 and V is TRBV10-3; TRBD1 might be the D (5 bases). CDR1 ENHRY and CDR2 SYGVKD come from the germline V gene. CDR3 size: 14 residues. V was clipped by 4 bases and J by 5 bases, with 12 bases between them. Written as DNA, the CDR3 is TGTGCCATCAGTGTGGGGCCGACCGACAATGAGCAGTTCTTC. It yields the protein CAISVGPTDNEQFF.

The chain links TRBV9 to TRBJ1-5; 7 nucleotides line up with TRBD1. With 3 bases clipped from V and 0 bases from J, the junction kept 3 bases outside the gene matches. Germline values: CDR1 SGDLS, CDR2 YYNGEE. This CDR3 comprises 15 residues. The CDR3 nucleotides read TGTGCCAGCAGCGGGACAGGTGATAGCAATCAGCCCCAGCATTTT. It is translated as CASSGTGDSNQPQHF.

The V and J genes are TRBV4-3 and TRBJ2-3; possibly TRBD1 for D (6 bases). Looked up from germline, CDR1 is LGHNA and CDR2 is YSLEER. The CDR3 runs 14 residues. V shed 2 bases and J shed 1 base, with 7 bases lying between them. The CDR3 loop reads CASSQRTGTDTQYF. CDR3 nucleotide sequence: TGCGCCAGCAGCCAAAGGACAGGCACAGATACGCAGTATTTT.

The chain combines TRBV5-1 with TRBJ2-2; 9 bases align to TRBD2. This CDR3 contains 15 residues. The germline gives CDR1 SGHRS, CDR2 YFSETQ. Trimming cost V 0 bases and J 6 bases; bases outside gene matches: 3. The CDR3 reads CASSLGLAEAGELFF. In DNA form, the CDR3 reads TGCGCCAGCAGCTTGGGACTAGCGGAAGCCGGGGAGCTGTTTTTT.

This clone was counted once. The CDR3 DNA follows: TGTGCCAGTAGTATGGGGACAGGGTTCTATGGCTACACCTTC. It yields the protein CASSMGTGFYGYTF. This chain links TRBV19 with TRBJ1-2; 9 nucleotides line up with TRBD1. Germline loops: CDR1 LNHDA, CDR2 SQIVND (reference sequence). CDR3 length: 14 residues. Losses at the gene ends were 3 bases for V and 4 bases for J; bases not matched to a gene: 3.

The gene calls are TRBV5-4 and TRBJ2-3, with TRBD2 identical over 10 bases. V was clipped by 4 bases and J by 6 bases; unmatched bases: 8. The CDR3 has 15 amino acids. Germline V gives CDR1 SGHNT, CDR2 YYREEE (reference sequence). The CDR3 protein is CASSPAGGLGDTQYF. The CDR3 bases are TGTGCCAGCAGCCCAGCGGGAGGGCTTGGGGATACGCAGTATTTT.

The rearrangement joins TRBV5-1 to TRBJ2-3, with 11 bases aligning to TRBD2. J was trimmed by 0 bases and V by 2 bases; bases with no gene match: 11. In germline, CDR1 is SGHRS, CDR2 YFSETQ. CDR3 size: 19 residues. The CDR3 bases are TGCGCCAGCAGCTTCACTGGAACTAGCGGGGGTGCTAGCACAGATACGCAGTATTTT. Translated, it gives CASSFTGTSGGASTDTQYF.

The CDR3 DNA is TGCGCCAGCAGCCTGTATGGGGGGGTGGGTCAGCCCCAGCATTTT. It codes for CASSLYGGVGQPQHF. This chain connects TRBV5-1 to TRBJ1-5, with D possibly being TRBD1 (5 bases). CDR3 length equals 15 residues. Trimming shortened V by 4 bases and J by 6 bases, and 17 bases separated the two germline ends. Germline V gene lookup returns CDR1 SGHRS and CDR2 YFSETQ.

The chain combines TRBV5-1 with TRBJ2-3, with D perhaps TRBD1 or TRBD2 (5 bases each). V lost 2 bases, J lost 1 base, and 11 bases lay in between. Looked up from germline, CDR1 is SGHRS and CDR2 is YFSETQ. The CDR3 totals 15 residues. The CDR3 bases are TGCGCCAGCAGCTTCCAAGGGACGGGCACAGATACGCAGTATTTT. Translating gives CASSFQGTGTDTQYF.

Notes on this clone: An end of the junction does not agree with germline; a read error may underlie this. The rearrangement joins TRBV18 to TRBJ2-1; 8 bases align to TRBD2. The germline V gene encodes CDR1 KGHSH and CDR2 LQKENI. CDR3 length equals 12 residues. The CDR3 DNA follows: TGTGCCAGCTCACCGTCACAGCGGGAGTCGATCTTC. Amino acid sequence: CASSPSQRESIF.

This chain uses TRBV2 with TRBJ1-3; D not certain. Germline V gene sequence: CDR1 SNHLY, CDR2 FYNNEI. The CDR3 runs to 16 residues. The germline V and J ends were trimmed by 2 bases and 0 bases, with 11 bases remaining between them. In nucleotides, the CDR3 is TGTGCCAGCAGTGAATTAAGGGCGGACTCTGGAAACACCATATATTTT. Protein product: CASSELRADSGNTIYF.

The CDR3 DNA is TGTGCCAGCAGTTTACCCCGACTGCGCTACGAGCAGTACTTC. Encoded protein: CASSLPRLRYEQYF. This sequence joins TRBV27 and TRBJ2-7; no clear D. CDR1 is MNHEY, CDR2 SMNVEV, per germline (reference sequence). This CDR3 is built from 14 residues. Trimming removed 2 bases at V and 3 bases at J, with 11 bases between.

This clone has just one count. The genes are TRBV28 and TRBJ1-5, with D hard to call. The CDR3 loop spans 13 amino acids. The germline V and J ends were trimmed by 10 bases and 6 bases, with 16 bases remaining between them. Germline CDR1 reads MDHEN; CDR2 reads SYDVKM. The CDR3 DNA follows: TGTGCCACCCTGCGTAGGGTGGGTCAGCCCCAGCATTTT. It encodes CATLRRVGQPQHF.

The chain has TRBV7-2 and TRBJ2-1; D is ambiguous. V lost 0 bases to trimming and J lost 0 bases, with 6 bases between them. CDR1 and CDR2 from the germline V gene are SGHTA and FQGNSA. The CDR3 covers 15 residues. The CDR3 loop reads CASSLAHFSYNEQFF. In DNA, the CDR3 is TGTGCCAGCAGCTTAGCCCACTTCTCCTACAATGAGCAGTTCTTC.

The CDR3 DNA is TGTGCCAGCTCACCCGGACAGGAGCCCTACGAGCAGTACTTC. It codes for CASSPGQEPYEQYF. The chain combines TRBV18 with TRBJ2-7; TRBD1 matches at 7 bases. The CDR3 is 14 amino acids. Unmatched junction bases numbered 4, after V lost 3 bases and J lost 2 bases. Germline V lookup: CDR1 KGHSH, CDR2 LQKENI.

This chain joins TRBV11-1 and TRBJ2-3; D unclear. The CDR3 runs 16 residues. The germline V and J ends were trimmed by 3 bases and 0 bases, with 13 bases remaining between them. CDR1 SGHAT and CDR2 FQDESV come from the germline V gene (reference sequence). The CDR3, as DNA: TGTGCCAGCAGCTTGGGCTACCCCACTAGCACAGATACGCAGTATTTT. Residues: CASSLGYPTSTDTQYF. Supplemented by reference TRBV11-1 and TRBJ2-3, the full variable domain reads EAEVAQSPRYKITEKSQAVAFWCDPISGHATLYWYRQILGQGPELLVQFQDESVVDDSQLPKDRFSAERLKGVDSTLKIQPAELGDSAMYLCASSLGYPTSTDTQYFGPGTRLTVL.

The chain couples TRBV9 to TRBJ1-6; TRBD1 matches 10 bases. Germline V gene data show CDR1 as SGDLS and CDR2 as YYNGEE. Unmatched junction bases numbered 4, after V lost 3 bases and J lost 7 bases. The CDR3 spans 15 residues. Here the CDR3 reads CASSARTGGNSPLHF. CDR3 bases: TGTGCCAGCAGCGCCCGGACAGGGGGGAATTCACCCCTCCACTTT.

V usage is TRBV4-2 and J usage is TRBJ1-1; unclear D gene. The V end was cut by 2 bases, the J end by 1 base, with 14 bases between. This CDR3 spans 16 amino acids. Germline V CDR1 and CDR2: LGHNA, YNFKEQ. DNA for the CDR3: TGTGCCAGCAGCCAACCTCCCTCGGCGGGGAACACTGAAGCTTTCTTT. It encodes CASSQPPSAGNTEAFF.

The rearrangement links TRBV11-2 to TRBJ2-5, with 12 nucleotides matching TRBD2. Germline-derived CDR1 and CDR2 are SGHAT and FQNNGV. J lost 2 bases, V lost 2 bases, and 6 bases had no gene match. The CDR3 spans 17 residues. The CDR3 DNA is TGTGCCAGCAGCTTATTCCTAGCGGGGGGGAGTCAAGAGACCCAGTACTTC. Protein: CASSLFLAGGSQETQYF. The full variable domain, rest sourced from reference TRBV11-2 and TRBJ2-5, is EAGVAQSPRYKIIEKRQSVAFWCNPISGHATLYWYQQILGQGPKLLIQFQNNGVVDDSQLPKDRFSAERLKGVDSTLKIQPAKLEDSAVYLCASSLFLAGGSQETQYFGPGTRLLVL.

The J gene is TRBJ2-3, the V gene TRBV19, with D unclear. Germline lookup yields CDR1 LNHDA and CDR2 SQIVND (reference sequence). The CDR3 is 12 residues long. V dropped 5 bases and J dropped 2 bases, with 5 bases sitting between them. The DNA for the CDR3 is TGTGCCAGTAGTCAAAACACAGATACGCAGTATTTT. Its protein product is CASSQNTDTQYF.

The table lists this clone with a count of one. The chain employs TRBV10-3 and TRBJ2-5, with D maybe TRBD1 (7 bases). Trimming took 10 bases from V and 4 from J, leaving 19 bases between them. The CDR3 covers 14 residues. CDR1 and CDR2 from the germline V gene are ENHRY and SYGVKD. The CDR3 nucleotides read TGTGCCACACGAGGGGGCGGGGTGGGAGAGACCCAGTACTTC. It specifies CATRGGGVGETQYF.

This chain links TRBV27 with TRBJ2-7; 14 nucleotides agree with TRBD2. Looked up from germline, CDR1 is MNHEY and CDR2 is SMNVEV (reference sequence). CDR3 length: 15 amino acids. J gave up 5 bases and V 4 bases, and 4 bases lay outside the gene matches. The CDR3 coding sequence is TGTGCCAGCAGTTCGGGACTAGCGGGAGTAAACGAGCAGTACTTC. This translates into CASSSGLAGVNEQYF.

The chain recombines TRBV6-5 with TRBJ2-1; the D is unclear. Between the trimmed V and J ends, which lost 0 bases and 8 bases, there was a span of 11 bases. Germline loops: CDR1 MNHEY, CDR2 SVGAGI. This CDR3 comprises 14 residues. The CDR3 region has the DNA TGTGCCAGCAGTTACTCGACCAACGGGTATGAGCAGTTCTTC. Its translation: CASSYSTNGYEQFF.

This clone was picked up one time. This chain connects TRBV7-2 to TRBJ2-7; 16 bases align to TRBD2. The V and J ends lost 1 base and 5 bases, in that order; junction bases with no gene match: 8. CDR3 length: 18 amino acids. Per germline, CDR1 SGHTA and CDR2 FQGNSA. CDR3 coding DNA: TGTGCCAGCAGCTTAGAGGGGACTAGCGGGAGGGCCGTCAACGAGCAGTACTTC. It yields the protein CASSLEGTSGRAVNEQYF.

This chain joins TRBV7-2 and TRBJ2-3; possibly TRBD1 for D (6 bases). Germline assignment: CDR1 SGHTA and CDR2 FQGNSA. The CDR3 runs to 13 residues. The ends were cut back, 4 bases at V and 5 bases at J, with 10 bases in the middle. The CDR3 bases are TGTGCCAGCAGCTCCAGGGGTGTAGATACGCAGTATTTT. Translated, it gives CASSSRGVDTQYF.

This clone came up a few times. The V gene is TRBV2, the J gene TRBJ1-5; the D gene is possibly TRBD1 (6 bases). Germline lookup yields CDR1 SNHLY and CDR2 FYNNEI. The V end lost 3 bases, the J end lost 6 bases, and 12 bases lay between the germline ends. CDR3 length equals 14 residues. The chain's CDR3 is CASSDQGQGQPQHF. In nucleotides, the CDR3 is TGTGCCAGCAGTGACCAGGGGCAGGGTCAGCCCCAGCATTTT.

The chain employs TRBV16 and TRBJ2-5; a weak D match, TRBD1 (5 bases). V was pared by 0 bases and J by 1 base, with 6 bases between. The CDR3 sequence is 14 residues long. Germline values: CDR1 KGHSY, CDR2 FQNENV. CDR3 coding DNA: TGTGCCAGCAGCCAATCACAGGCCCAAGAGACCCAGTACTTC. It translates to CASSQSQAQETQYF.

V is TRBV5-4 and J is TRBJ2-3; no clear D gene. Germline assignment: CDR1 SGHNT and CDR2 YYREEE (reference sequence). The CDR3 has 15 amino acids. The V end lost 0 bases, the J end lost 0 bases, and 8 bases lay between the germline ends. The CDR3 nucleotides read TGTGCCAGCAGCTTGGACCCACTTAGCACAGATACGCAGTATTTT. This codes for CASSLDPLSTDTQYF.